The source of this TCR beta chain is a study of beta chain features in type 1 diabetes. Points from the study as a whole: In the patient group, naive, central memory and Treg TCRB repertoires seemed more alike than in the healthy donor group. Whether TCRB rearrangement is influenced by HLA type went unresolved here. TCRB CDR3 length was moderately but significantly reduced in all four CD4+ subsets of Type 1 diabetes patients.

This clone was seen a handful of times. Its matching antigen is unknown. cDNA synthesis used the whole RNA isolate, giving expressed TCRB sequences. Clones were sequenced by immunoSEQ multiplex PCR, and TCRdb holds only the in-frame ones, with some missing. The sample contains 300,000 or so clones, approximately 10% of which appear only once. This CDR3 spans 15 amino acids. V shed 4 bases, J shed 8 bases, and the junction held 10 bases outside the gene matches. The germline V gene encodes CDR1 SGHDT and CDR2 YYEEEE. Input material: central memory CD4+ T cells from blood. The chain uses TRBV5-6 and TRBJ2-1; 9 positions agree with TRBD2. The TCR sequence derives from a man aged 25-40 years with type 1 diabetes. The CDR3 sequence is CASSHSGTSFHEQFF. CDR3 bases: TGTGCCAGCAGCCATTCCGGGACTAGCTTCCATGAGCAGTTCTTC. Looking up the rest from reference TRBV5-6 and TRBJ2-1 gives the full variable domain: DAGVTQSPTHLIKTRGQQVTLRCSPKSGHDTVSWYQQALGQGPQFIFQYYEEEERQRGNFPDRFSGHQFPNYSSELNVNALLLGDSALYLCASSHSGTSFHEQFFGPGTRLTVL.